The sequence of this TCR beta chain was determined in a study of CD8 T cells in ankylosing spondylitis. TCRdb ran MiXCR on the 5' RACE reads and lists one entry per CDR3 protein. The table includes more than 150,000 distinct CDR3 sequences, over 10% detected once. The CDR3 loop spans 20 amino acids. Germline CDR1 reads LNHNV; CDR2 reads YYDKDF (reference sequence). After removal of 3 bases from V and 1 base from J, the junction contained 19 bases not matched to a gene. This clonotype has a count of ten or more. The antigen is not known. The study, taken as a whole, reports: A subset of motif variants has previously been described in the synovial fluid and blood of reactive arthritis. Disease-linked clones, CD8+, were relatively rare in peripheral blood. Among TCR beta sequences, a motif of under 10 highly homologous variants appeared characteristic of ankylosing spondylitis blood.

The TCR sequence derives from a male donor with ankylosing spondylitis or in good health (not recorded which). The rearrangement uses TRBV15 and TRBJ2-3, with 7 bases identical to TRBD1. Sequenced: blood, either unsorted or a sorted T cell fraction (not recorded which). The CDR3 loop is CATSSDADGVGGFGTDTQYF. DNA of the CDR3: TGTGCCACCAGCAGTGACGCGGATGGCGTAGGGGGCTTCGGCACAGATACGCAGTATTTT.